This entry lists 24 T cell receptor beta chains sequenced from one sample in a study of T cells in localized non-small cell lung cancer. Clones were sequenced by immunoSEQ multiplex PCR, and TCRdb holds only the in-frame ones, with some missing. This table has 30,000 to 35,000 clones, roughly 93% appearing once. The material sequenced was peripheral blood, taken before any cancer treatment. These receptors were collected from a female donor at least 60 years old with stage I lung adenocarcinoma.

The rearrangement uses TRBV5-6 and TRBJ2-1, with TRBD2 as a possible D gene (6 bases). Germline V lookup: CDR1 SGHDT, CDR2 YYEEEE. V shed 4 bases and J shed 1 base, with 15 bases lying between them. This CDR3 comprises 16 residues. CDR3 residues: CASSGPGLGSYNEQFF. Here the CDR3 DNA reads TGTGCCAGCAGCGGTCCGGGACTGGGATCCTACAATGAGCAGTTCTTC.

This rearrangement joins TRBV6-6 to TRBJ1-4; 7 bases are shared with TRBD1. The CDR3 is 13 amino acids. V lost 11 bases, J lost 6 bases, and 9 bases stayed unmatched. Germline-derived CDR1 and CDR2 are MNHNY and SVGAGI (reference sequence). CDR3 protein: CASRTGAYEKLFF. As DNA, the CDR3 is TGTGCCTCCCGGACAGGAGCATATGAAAAACTGTTTTTT.

The chain joins TRBV13 to TRBJ2-1; D gene unclear. Looked up from germline, CDR1 is PRHDT and CDR2 is FYEKMQ (reference sequence). Trimming shortened V by 2 bases and J by 0 bases, and 26 bases separated the two germline ends. The CDR3 is made up of 21 amino acids. The CDR3 sequence: CASSLRRSGSEFSSSYNEQFF. CDR3 in DNA: TGTGCCAGCAGCTTACGACGTTCGGGCAGTGAATTCTCAAGCTCCTACAATGAGCAGTTCTTC.

The sample holds one count of this clone. The chain joins TRBV9 to TRBJ2-2; D assignment may be TRBD1 or TRBD2 (5 bases each). The CDR3 contains 17 residues. V lost 3 bases and J lost 5, with 20 bases in between. CDR1 is SGDLS and CDR2 is YYNGEE in the germline V gene. CDR3 nucleotide sequence: TGTGCCAGCAGCGAGGATGCCGGGGCCCGAGGGACCGGGGAGCTGTTTTTT. Amino acids: CASSEDAGARGTGELFF. Full variable domain (rest looked up from reference TRBV9 and TRBJ2-2): DSGVTQTPKHLITATGQRVTLRCSPRSGDLSVYWYQQSLDQGLQFLIQYYNGEERAKGNILERFSAQQFPDLHSELNLSSLELGDSALYFCASSEDAGARGTGELFFGEGSRLTVL.

J is TRBJ1-4 and V is TRBV6-5; perhaps TRBD1 as D (5 bases). Looked up from germline, CDR1 is MNHEY and CDR2 is SVGAGI. This CDR3 contains 15 residues. Trimming shortened V by 0 bases and J by 7 bases, and 12 bases separated the two germline ends. The CDR3 region has the DNA TGTGCCAGCAGTTACTCGACGGGACTTGGTGAAAAACTGTTTTTT. Its protein product is CASSYSTGLGEKLFF.

The J gene is TRBJ2-7, the V gene TRBV12-2; the table's D call, TRBD2, has no DNA check behind it. TRBV12-2 counts as a pseudogene. The CDR3 length is 18 residues. CDR3 nucleotides: TGTGCAAGTCGCTTAGGGGTCGGGAAGACGGTTACCTCCTACGAGCAGTACGTC. Protein: CASRLGVGKTVTSYEQYV.

The gene calls are TRBV5-1 and TRBJ2-1; 11 nucleotides match TRBD1. The CDR3 totals 15 residues. Trimming cost V 8 bases and J 10 bases; bases outside gene matches: 14. Looked up from germline, CDR1 is SGHRS and CDR2 is YFSETQ. The CDR3 DNA sequence: TGCGCCAGTTCTTCCGGGACAGGGGGGTCCGGGGAGCAGTTCTTC. As protein: CASSSGTGGSGEQFF.

The genes are TRBV19 and TRBJ1-2, with D possibly being TRBD1 (6 bases). Deletions cut 3 bases from V and 0 bases from J, with 11 bases between. The CDR3 totals 15 residues. Germline loops: CDR1 LNHDA, CDR2 SQIVND (reference sequence). The DNA for the CDR3 is TGTGCCAGTAGTATGGCAGGGGTTTCTAACTATGGCTACACCTTC. Encoded protein: CASSMAGVSNYGYTF.

This chain links TRBV19 with TRBJ2-2, with 8 bases that match TRBD1. The CDR3 contains 17 residues. Losses at the gene ends were 6 bases for V and 2 bases for J; bases not matched to a gene: 11. CDR1 and CDR2 (germline): LNHDA, SQIVND (reference sequence). The CDR3 protein is CASRLATGTGNTGELFF. The DNA of the CDR3 is TGTGCCAGTAGACTCGCAACCGGGACAGGTAACACCGGGGAGCTGTTTTTT.

The sample holds a few counts of this clone. The chain couples TRBV27 to TRBJ1-5; D is possibly TRBD1 (5 bases). The V end lost 8 bases, the J end lost 0 bases, and 8 bases lay between the germline ends. This CDR3 is built from 13 residues. The germline CDR1 and CDR2 sequences are MNHEY and SMNVEV (reference sequence). The CDR3 DNA reads as TGTGCCAGCTCGGGACGTAGCAATCAGCCCCAGCATTTT. Translated, it gives CASSGRSNQPQHF.

The chain links TRBV28 to TRBJ1-1; D is uncertain. The CDR3 has 15 amino acids. Trimming took 4 bases from V and 0 from J, leaving 12 bases between them. CDR1 is MDHEN, CDR2 SYDVKM, per germline. The CDR3 sequence: CASSSRTVMNTEAFF. In nucleotides, the CDR3 is TGTGCCAGCAGTTCCCGGACGGTTATGAACACTGAAGCTTTCTTT.

V gene TRBV2 combines with J gene TRBJ1-2; D gene ambiguous. V lost 2 bases to trimming and J lost 4 bases, with 8 bases between them. This CDR3 is 13 amino acids long. CDR1 and CDR2 (germline): SNHLY, FYNNEI. CDR3 in DNA: TGTGCCAGCAGTGAAATGGCTTCCTATGGCTACACCTTC. It codes for CASSEMASYGYTF.

The rearrangement links TRBV7-3 to TRBJ2-1, with D tentatively TRBD1 (5 bases). The ends were cut back, 5 bases at V and 7 bases at J, with 9 bases in the middle. Germline V lookup: CDR1 SGHTA, CDR2 FQGTGA. This CDR3 spans 12 amino acids. CDR3 DNA: TGTGCCAGCAGCCGCAGGGATAATGAGCAGTTCTTC. It specifies CASSRRDNEQFF.

V gene TRBV5-4 combines with J gene TRBJ1-3; 8 bases map to TRBD1. Trimming took 4 bases from V and 0 from J; bases not matched to a gene: 6. CDR3 size: 16 residues. The germline V gene has CDR1 SGHNT and CDR2 YYREEE (reference sequence). CDR3: CASSRDRGPSGNTIYF. Written as DNA, the CDR3 is TGTGCCAGCAGCCGTGACAGGGGCCCCTCTGGAAACACCATATATTTT.

The rearrangement uses TRBV4-1 and TRBJ2-7; D gene ambiguous. Trimming removed 4 bases from V and 2 bases from J, with 18 bases in between. The CDR3 has 16 amino acids. Germline assignment: CDR1 MGHRA and CDR2 YSYEKL. For the CDR3, the DNA is TGCGCCAGCAGCCCCCTACAGCTAAGGCGGCCCTACGAGCAGTACTTC. This sequence encodes CASSPLQLRRPYEQYF.

This clone showed up just a few times. Other nucleotide sequences from this sample produce the same CDR3. The chain combines TRBV10-3 with TRBJ1-5, with D uncertain. The CDR3 extends over 14 amino acids. Germline values: CDR1 ENHRY, CDR2 SYGVKD. V gave up 2 bases and J gave up 2 bases, with 7 bases separating them. CDR3: CAISEGDGNQPQHF. For the CDR3, the DNA is TGTGCCATCAGTGAGGGAGATGGCAATCAGCCCCAGCATTTT.

This CDR3 is CASSLVVVGTANYGYTF. For the CDR3, the DNA is TGTGCCAGCAGCTTAGTGGTAGTAGGGACAGCTAACTATGGCTACACCTTC. The chain links TRBV11-3 to TRBJ1-2; 7 bases match TRBD1. The CDR3 runs to 17 residues. V gave up 1 base and J gave up 0 bases; unmatched junction bases: 8. CDR1 is SGHNT and CDR2 is YENEEA in the germline V gene.

In DNA form, the CDR3 reads TGCGCCAGCAGCCCCAGGACGGAACAAGAGACCCAGTACTTC. It specifies CASSPRTEQETQYF. V and J are TRBV5-1 and TRBJ2-5; no definite D call. The CDR3 loop spans 14 amino acids. V lost 4 bases and J 2 bases, leaving 12 bases between the germline ends. Germline loops: CDR1 SGHRS, CDR2 YFSETQ.

The chain uses TRBV9 and TRBJ2-3, with D unclear. V lost 0 bases, J lost 0 bases, and 8 bases lay in between. Germline CDR1 is SGDLS and CDR2 is YYNGEE. CDR3 length: 15 amino acids. CDR3 protein: CASSVDGTSTDTQYF. The CDR3 DNA follows: TGTGCCAGCAGCGTAGACGGAACTAGCACAGATACGCAGTATTTT. Supplemented by reference TRBV9 and TRBJ2-3, the full variable domain reads DSGVTQTPKHLITATGQRVTLRCSPRSGDLSVYWYQQSLDQGLQFLIQYYNGEERAKGNILERFSAQQFPDLHSELNLSSLELGDSALYFCASSVDGTSTDTQYFGPGTRLTVL.

This chain connects TRBV4-3 to TRBJ2-5, with TRBD1 matching 8 bases. Per the germline V gene, CDR1 is LGHNA and CDR2 is YSLEER. Losses at the gene ends were 0 bases for V and 8 bases for J; bases not matched to a gene: 20. The CDR3 runs to 19 residues. CDR3 region: CASSQDLLRTGPGGQTQYF. CDR3 nucleotides: TGCGCCAGCAGCCAAGATCTACTCCGGACAGGGCCTGGGGGTCAAACCCAGTACTTC.

This chain connects TRBV21-1 to TRBJ2-7. TRBV21-1 is a pseudogene segment. The CDR3 totals 14 residues. The CDR3: CASSKRGALGEQYV. The CDR3, as DNA: TGTGCCAGCAGCAAAAGGGGGGCGCTGGGCGAGCAGTACGTC.

This clone was counted a single time. The genes are TRBV2 and TRBJ2-1; D is possibly TRBD2 (6 bases). The V end lost 4 bases, the J end lost 8 bases, and 15 bases lay between the germline ends. The CDR3 contains 14 residues. Germline V lookup: CDR1 SNHLY, CDR2 FYNNEI. The CDR3 DNA sequence: TGTGCCAGCAGTGCAAGCGGGCGGGGCTATGAGCAGTTCTTC. It codes for CASSASGRGYEQFF.

This clone has only a few counts. The chain uses TRBV28 and TRBJ1-1, with D possibly matching TRBD1 (5 bases). Germline V gives CDR1 MDHEN, CDR2 SYDVKM. This CDR3 region has 13 residues. V was trimmed by 11 bases and J by 4 bases, leaving 17 bases between them. The CDR3 is CAGIRGGGTEAFF. The CDR3 nucleotides are TGTGCCGGGATTAGGGGTGGTGGCACTGAAGCTTTCTTT.

The chain uses TRBV7-3 and TRBJ1-1; TRBD1 might be the D (5 bases). Germline-derived CDR1 and CDR2 are SGHTA and FQGTGA. V was trimmed by 6 bases and J by 6 bases, leaving 20 bases between them. The CDR3 consists of 15 residues. This chain's CDR3 is CASRGSGGKSPEAFF. The CDR3 region has the DNA TGTGCCAGCAGGGGCAGTGGGGGGAAGTCCCCTGAAGCTTTCTTT.